Below are 13 T cell receptor beta chains sequenced from a single sample in a study of shared clonotypes between healthy human individuals. Only CD45RO-negative cells positively selected for CCR7 counted as naive CD8 cells, so terminally differentiated effector memory CD45RA+ cells were excluded. The table came from immunoSEQ multiplex PCR; TCRdb's copy has only in-frame clones and leaves some out. The sample shows about 1,900,000 clones, about 95% of them seen only once. The sequencing sample was made of naive CD8+ T cells sorted from blood. These receptors came from a man between 18 and 35 years old in good health.

This sequence joins TRBV27 and TRBJ1-4, with 7 bases aligning to TRBD1. Per the germline V gene, CDR1 is MNHEY and CDR2 is SMNVEV (reference sequence). J lost 8 bases, V lost 1 base, and 7 bases had no gene match. CDR3 length equals 15 residues. The CDR3 bases are TGTGCCAGCAGTTTATGGACAGGTGGGGTCGAAAAACTGTTTTTT. Encoded protein: CASSLWTGGVEKLFF.

The J gene is TRBJ2-1, the V gene TRBV5-4, with a weak D call TRBD2 (6 bases). The CDR3 consists of 15 residues. The V gene's germline CDR1 is SGHNT and CDR2 YYREEE (reference sequence). V dropped 7 bases and J dropped 7 bases, with 21 bases sitting between them. As DNA, the CDR3 is TGTGCCAGCGTGGTAGAGGGAGGCCTGGGAAATGAGCAGTTCTTC. The encoded protein is CASVVEGGLGNEQFF.

A word on this clone: Other DNA sequences in this specimen translate into the identical CDR3. V and J are TRBV18 and TRBJ2-7, with unresolved D. CDR3 size: 11 residues. V was cut by 2 bases and J by 5 bases, with 4 bases left in between. CDR1 is KGHSH, CDR2 LQKENI, per germline. Written as DNA, the CDR3 is TGTGCCAGCTCACCAGGGCACGAGCAGTACTTC. Translated: CASSPGHEQYF.

The chain joins TRBV7-9 to TRBJ2-2; TRBD1 is a possible D gene (6 bases). Germline CDR1 and CDR2: SEHNR and FQNEAQ (reference sequence). CDR3 size: 14 residues. V lost 7 bases and J 6 bases, leaving 15 bases between the germline ends. CDR3 bases: TGTGCCAGCAACCGGGACACCCTGCCCGGGGAGCTGTTTTTT. Its protein is CASNRDTLPGELFF.

The rearrangement links TRBV28 to TRBJ2-7, with 10 bases fitting TRBD1. CDR3 size: 15 residues. V gave up 6 bases and J gave up 2 bases; unmatched junction bases: 7. The germline CDR1 and CDR2 sequences are MDHEN and SYDVKM. In DNA, the CDR3 is TGTGCCAGCAGCTCGGGACAGGGGCTCACCTACGAGCAGTACTTC. Translating gives CASSSGQGLTYEQYF.

This chain connects TRBV6-6 to TRBJ2-7; TRBD1 might be the D (5 bases). The CDR3 consists of 14 residues. Germline loops: CDR1 MNHNY, CDR2 SVGAGI (reference sequence). V gave up 3 bases and J gave up 2 bases, with 11 bases separating them. CDR3 sequence reads: CASSYQGPTYEQYF. The DNA of the CDR3 is TGTGCCAGCAGTTATCAGGGCCCAACCTACGAGCAGTACTTC.

The V gene is TRBV7-6, the J gene TRBJ1-1; D not resolved. Trimming stripped 1 base from V and 1 base from J, with 13 bases between. CDR1 and CDR2 (germline): SGHVS, FNYEAQ. The CDR3 runs 16 residues. The CDR3 nucleotides read TGTGCCAGCAGCTTAGGGCAGGCCTTCTCGAACACTGAAGCTTTCTTT. This encodes CASSLGQAFSNTEAFF.

The gene calls are TRBV4-3 and TRBJ2-1; 10 nucleotides match TRBD1. Germline CDR1 is LGHNA and CDR2 is YSLEER. This CDR3 contains 15 residues. The J segment lost 4 bases and the V segment lost 6 bases, leaving 6 bases of the junction unmatched. The CDR3 DNA reads as TGCGCCAGCAGTTATTCGGGACAGGGGTACAATGAGCAGTTCTTC. The encoded protein is CASSYSGQGYNEQFF.

Turning to this clone: Because it lacks the conserved phenylalanine or tryptophan at the end, this CDR3 is likely a read error. The DNA is omitted, as the CDR3 cannot be located on it reliably, and the CDR3 follows TCRdb's listing. The chain combines TRBV6-6 with TRBJ1-2. The CDR3 totals 12 residues, both ends included. The germline V gene has CDR1 MNHNY and CDR2 SVGAGI (reference sequence). The CDR3 spells CASSSIPGPDHV.

This chain joins TRBV9 and TRBJ2-6, with D uncertain. Trimming pared 6 bases from V and 3 bases from J, leaving 4 bases between. This CDR3 has 12 residues. The germline CDR1 and CDR2 sequences are SGDLS and YYNGEE. The CDR3 protein is CASKGGANVLTF. In nucleotides, the CDR3 is TGTGCCAGCAAGGGTGGGGCCAACGTCCTGACTTTC.

The chain links TRBV2 to TRBJ2-5; D uncertain. V lost 7 bases and J lost 5, with 14 bases in between. From germline, CDR1 is SNHLY and CDR2 FYNNEI. The CDR3 has 13 amino acids. The CDR3 reads CASTPDGWETQYF. CDR3 DNA: TGTGCCAGCACCCCGGACGGGTGGGAGACCCAGTACTTC.

This chain joins TRBV14 and TRBJ2-5; tentative D call: TRBD1 (5 bases). Germline V gives CDR1 SGHDN, CDR2 FVKESK. The CDR3 runs to 17 residues. V was cut by 0 bases and J by 2 bases, with 16 bases left in between. CDR3: CASSQDTGPGIQETQYF. For the CDR3, the DNA is TGTGCCAGCAGCCAAGATACAGGACCTGGGATTCAAGAGACCCAGTACTTC.

This sequence joins TRBV5-6 and TRBJ2-7; weak D call: TRBD2 (5 bases). Trimming removed 3 bases at V and 3 bases at J, with 10 bases between. The germline gives CDR1 SGHDT, CDR2 YYEEEE. This CDR3 comprises 13 residues. The CDR3 DNA reads TGTGCCAGCAGCTCGCTAGCCCACTACGAGCAGTACTTC. This sequence encodes CASSSLAHYEQYF.